Listed here is a single T cell receptor (beta chain). The antigen this receptor binds is unknown. Base qualities are missing; no much larger clone stands one base away. To be included, a participant needed at least one PBMC sample from before ART initiation plus at least two post-ART samples. Every participant with HIV received treatment in the United States of America. Before DNA extraction, cryopreserved samples containing roughly 1-11 million PBMC were thawed and washed. At the time of the earliest PBMC sample, participants with HIV were aged between roughly 20 and 54 years. Each participant contributed PBMC samples from 1-4 timepoints before ART initiation and 2-8 timepoints after ART initiation, with a median of 7 samples. For every participant, serial HIV viral load, CD4+ T-cell count, ART history and demographic data were obtained. Genomic DNA was extracted from unsorted PBMC with a Qiagen kit on a QIAcube, with processing performed in batches of 12 samples.

The CDR3 covers 14 residues, taking in both the cysteine and the phenylalanine. The only DNA kept is the CDR3, 42 bases in frame from the first base. Relative to germline, V is 3 bases shorter and J is 7 bases shorter, with 15 bases between their ends. The germline V gene gives CDR1 as KGHSH and CDR2 as LQKENI. The immunoSEQ hsTCRB v3.0 assay was used at survey level resolution to sequence the TRB variable region. The targeted TRB sequencing depth was about 40,000-50,000 T-cell genomes per sample. An Illumina MiSeq with a v3 150-cycle kit was used to sequence the pooled TRB libraries. The published analysis was carried out like this. Analysis of repertoires was carried out in R inside a reproducible Nextflow workflow spanning QC, data transformation and analysis. LymphoSeq2, an R package for exploring AIRR-Seq data, was used to implement custom analyses. A few samples that produced fewer than 5000 total TRB sequences were removed, so approximately 190 HIV repertoires were analyzed. Of the roughly 190 retained HIV repertoires, almost 60 were collected before and roughly 130 after ART initiation. Repertoires were downsampled to 5000 TRB nucleotide sequences, and summary statistics were averaged over 100 downsampling iterations. Only TRB sequences with CDR3 regions of at least seven amino acids were retained for analysis. Diversity was assessed using a clonality score derived from Shannon entropy and using the Gini coefficient. Repertoire networks linked the top 5000 CDR3 amino acid sequences whenever two sequences differed by an edit distance of one. For TRB CDR3 amino acid sequences, GLIPH2 was used to predict antigen specificity groups and MHC restriction. To flag known associations with CMV, EBV, HIV or tissue antigens, CDR3 amino acid sequences were compared against VDJdb and McPAS-TCR. Pre-ART, post-ART and control groups were compared with Wilcoxon signed-rank tests and Holm-Bonferroni correction. TCRdb re-hosts the immuneACCESS table, in-frame sequences only. Its copies lack some clones; in the studies checked, an unresolved V gene accounts for under half of them, and the cause for the rest is not known. The V and J calls and clone size were taken over from that table, and D and trimming were inferred from the DNA. In all, the sample holds 9,500 to 15,000 clones, and over 70% of those were seen once. The ten most abundant clones make up around a tenth of the sample.

The data belong to a study of long-term antiretroviral therapy in people with HIV (dated by TCRdb to 2022 to 2024). Broadly, across the study: The earliest samples were collected roughly a decade before the 2015 WHO recommendation for immediate ART, at a time when ART was usually postponed until CD4 counts fell. This retrospective serial study examined whether starting ART and sustained HIV suppression were associated with changes in the composition and diversity of the TRB repertoire in peripheral blood. From fewer than 35 adults with confirmed HIV infection, the cohort provided under 200 cryopreserved PBMC samples, gathered serially across a mean of about six years (range 1-12). Of the roughly 31 participants with HIV, approximately 11 were female. No cross-contamination during QIAcube processing was seen in test extractions of a monoclonal T-cell line run alongside approximately 36 polyclonal samples.

General study outcomes and caveats: The samples were dated from the mid-2000s to the late 2010s, and the ART regimens that were used may be less effective than current ART regimens. Because pre-ART samples had limited cell numbers, unsorted PBMC were profiled rather than sorted CD4+ and CD8+ T cells. CDR3 length ranges in HIV repertoires were narrower than in controls, and network structure suggested an antigen-experienced repertoire with only a slight naive shift after ART. Starting ART was linked to a significant rise in TRB diversity, yet even after long-term ART the diversity remained significantly lower than in transplant donor controls. Because PBMC availability was limited, only the TCR beta chain was sequenced, with no alpha chain pairing. Expanded TRB clones identified before ART initiation dominated the repertoire at all time points, although this dominance fluctuated and declined in many PLHIV after ART. No data were available on ART adherence, viral resistance or therapy changes, limiting inferences about post-ART repertoire changes.

Sample: unsorted PBMCs, taken 0.8 years before starting antiretroviral therapy. The rearranged segments are TRBV18 and TRBJ2-5; TRBD2 could be the D gene, as 6 bases match. The TCR was taken from a woman in her thirties or forties with HIV. The nucleotide sequence reads as follows: TGTGCCAGCTCACCCCCAAGTAACGGGGGGACCCAGTACTTC. It is translated as CASSPPSNGGTQYF.